The 26 T cell receptor beta chains presented below share a single source sample, sequenced in a study of glioma-infiltrating T cells after dendritic cell vaccination. This table comes from immunoSEQ multiplex PCR, and its TCRdb copy is limited to in-frame clones, with some not included. The sample consists of roughly 100,000 clones, 70% to 90% of them appearing once. The source material was blood, sampled before dendritic cell vaccination. All receptors derive from a human donor with glioblastoma.

J is TRBJ2-2 and V is TRBV19; weak D call: TRBD1 (5 bases). V was cut by 6 bases and J by 1 base, with 12 bases left in between. The CDR3 contains 15 residues. From germline, CDR1 is LNHDA and CDR2 SQIVND (reference sequence). The CDR3 sequence is CASSPGKWNTGELFF. The CDR3 DNA follows: TGTGCCAGTAGCCCAGGGAAATGGAACACCGGGGAGCTGTTTTTT.

The rearrangement links TRBV6-5 to TRBJ2-3; 7 bases are a match to TRBD2. Looked up from germline, CDR1 is MNHEY and CDR2 is SVGAGI. The CDR3 is 15 amino acids. Trimming at V came to 4 bases and at J to 2 bases, leaving 6 bases not matched to a gene. The CDR3 loop reads CASSSLADLTDTQYF. The CDR3 DNA reads as TGTGCCAGCAGTTCCCTAGCGGACCTCACAGATACGCAGTATTTT.

The chain recombines TRBV30 with TRBJ2-7; a weak D match, TRBD1 (5 bases). The germline V gene encodes CDR1 GTSNPN and CDR2 SVGIG (reference sequence). There are 11 residues in the CDR3. V was pared by 0 bases and J by 6 bases, with 6 bases between. The chain's CDR3 is CAWSVGVEQYF. In DNA form, the CDR3 reads TGTGCCTGGAGTGTAGGGGTCGAGCAGTACTTC.

The J gene is TRBJ2-3, the V gene TRBV29-1, with D perhaps TRBD2 (6 bases). Deletions cut 2 bases from V and 5 bases from J, with 8 bases between. The CDR3 runs to 12 residues. CDR1 SQVTM and CDR2 ANQGSEA come from the germline V gene. The CDR3 bases are TGCAGCGTTGAACGGGGAGGAGATACGCAGTATTTT. This sequence encodes CSVERGGDTQYF.

V is TRBV9 and J is TRBJ2-5; TRBD2 agrees at 10 bases. This CDR3 region has 16 residues. The germline V gene encodes CDR1 SGDLS and CDR2 YYNGEE. V was pared by 0 bases and J by 1 base, with 3 bases of the junction left unmatched. The CDR3: CASSVEGLAIQETQYF. CDR3 in DNA: TGTGCCAGCAGCGTAGAGGGACTAGCGATCCAAGAGACCCAGTACTTC.

The rearrangement joins TRBV25-1 to TRBJ1-1; TRBD1 is a possible D gene (6 bases). Germline CDR1 and CDR2: MGHDK and SYGVNS. V shed 8 bases and J shed 5 bases, with 12 bases lying between them. This CDR3 is 12 amino acids long. The CDR3 loop reads CASQGFRTEAFF. CDR3 sequence (DNA): TGTGCCAGCCAGGGGTTTCGGACTGAAGCTTTCTTT.

This chain connects TRBV5-1 to TRBJ2-7; D may be TRBD2 (5 bases). The germline gives CDR1 SGHRS, CDR2 YFSETQ. The germline V and J ends were trimmed by 4 bases and 0 bases, with 17 bases remaining between them. The CDR3 spans 16 residues. This CDR3 is CASSPDSKLLSYEQYF. The DNA of the CDR3 is TGCGCCAGCAGCCCGGACTCTAAACTCCTCTCCTACGAGCAGTACTTC.

This chain links TRBV19 with TRBJ2-2; TRBD2 might be the D (7 bases). The CDR3 is 15 residues long. Germline V gene sequence: CDR1 LNHDA, CDR2 SQIVND (reference sequence). V was cut by 7 bases and J by 7 bases, with 19 bases left in between. The CDR3 loop is CASKRDTLLNGELFF. In nucleotides, the CDR3 is TGTGCCAGTAAGCGGGACACCCTATTGAACGGGGAGCTGTTTTTT.

This sequence joins TRBV7-2 and TRBJ1-5; D possibly corresponds to TRBD1 (6 bases). The CDR3 length is 17 residues. Trimming removed 6 bases from V and 0 bases from J, with 18 bases in between. Looked up from germline, CDR1 is SGHTA and CDR2 is FQGNSA. CDR3 sequence reads: CASSRGEGIYSNQPQHF. CDR3 sequence (DNA): TGTGCCAGCAGTAGGGGGGAGGGAATTTATAGCAATCAGCCCCAGCATTTT. Drawing the rest from reference TRBV7-2 and TRBJ1-5, the complete variable domain is GAGVSQSPSNKVTEKGKDVELRCDPISGHTALYWYRQSLGQGLEFLIYFQGNSAPDKSGLPSDRFSAERTGGSVSTLTIQRTQQEDSAVYLCASSRGEGIYSNQPQHFGDGTRLSIL.

In its sample, this clone was seen once. The V gene is TRBV5-1, the J gene TRBJ2-3, with D perhaps TRBD2 (6 bases). CDR1 SGHRS and CDR2 YFSETQ come from the germline V gene. The CDR3 runs to 14 residues. V was trimmed by 6 bases and J by 8 bases, leaving 19 bases between them. CDR3 nucleotides: TGCGCCAGCATACCCGGGCAATCCGGGGGTACGCAGTATTTT. It encodes CASIPGQSGGTQYF. Looking up the rest from reference TRBV5-1 and TRBJ2-3 gives the full variable domain: KAGVTQTPRYLIKTRGQQVTLSCSPISGHRSVSWYQQTPGQGLQFLFEYFSETQRNKGNFPGRFSGRQFSNSRSEMNVSTLELGDSALYLCASIPGQSGGTQYFGPGTRLTVL.

The J gene is TRBJ2-7, the V gene TRBV25-1; possible D gene TRBD1, 5 bases. V lost 7 bases to trimming and J lost 7 bases, with 14 bases between them. This CDR3 spans 12 amino acids. Germline CDR1 reads MGHDK; CDR2 reads SYGVNS. This CDR3 reads CASTSKGSEQYF. CDR3 DNA sequence: TGTGCCAGCACCTCCAAGGGGTCGGAGCAGTACTTC.

The CDR3 nucleotides read TGTGCCAGCAGCTTTGAGCACACTGAAGCTTTCTTT. Protein sequence: CASSFEHTEAFF. The chain recombines TRBV7-2 with TRBJ1-1; D unresolved. Germline V gene lookup returns CDR1 SGHTA and CDR2 FQGNSA. CDR3 size: 12 residues. Trimming cost V 3 bases and J 3 bases, with 5 bases left between them.

This chain joins TRBV4-2 and TRBJ2-7; 8 bases map to TRBD2. The CDR3 has 16 amino acids. The junction had 12 bases not matched to a gene; V was cut back by 2 bases and J by 6 bases. Looked up from germline, CDR1 is LGHNA and CDR2 is YNFKEQ. CDR3 amino acids: CASSQRLAPDQSEQYF. The CDR3 DNA follows: TGTGCCAGCAGCCAAAGACTAGCGCCCGACCAGTCCGAGCAGTACTTC.

The V call is TRBV12-5, the J call TRBJ1-1, with D maybe TRBD1 (5 bases). V lost 0 bases and J lost 10, with 15 bases in between. Germline CDR1 is LGHNT and CDR2 is FRNRAP. CDR3 length: 14 amino acids. DNA for the CDR3: TGTGCTAGTGGTTTGGTGAGTCAGGGAGGAATAGCTTTCTTT. Its protein is CASGLVSQGGIAFF.

The chain carries TRBV4-2 and TRBJ2-1, with 8 bases lining up with TRBD2. Germline loops: CDR1 LGHNA, CDR2 YNFKEQ. The CDR3 totals 17 residues. The V and J ends lost 1 base and 2 bases, in that order; junction bases with no gene match: 7. CDR3 loop: CASSQGRAGVAYNEQFF. CDR3 in DNA: TGTGCCAGCAGCCAAGGCCGAGCGGGAGTTGCCTACAATGAGCAGTTCTTC.

V is TRBV29-1 and J is TRBJ2-2; no clear D. Trimming took off 1 base at V and 0 bases at J, with 9 bases between the two ends. There are 15 residues in the CDR3. Germline values: CDR1 SQVTM, CDR2 ANQGSEA. Written as DNA, the CDR3 is TGCAGCGTTGAAGGAGAAAATCCGAACACCGGGGAGCTGTTTTTT. It encodes CSVEGENPNTGELFF.

This clone occurred a few times. This chain connects TRBV14 to TRBJ1-6; D remains ambiguous. The ends were cut back, 2 bases at V and 8 bases at J, with 13 bases in the middle. Germline V gene lookup returns CDR1 SGHDN and CDR2 FVKESK. The CDR3 length is 15 residues. The CDR3, as DNA: TGTGCCAGCAGCCAACATGCTGCGTTAGATTCACCCCTCCACTTT. As protein: CASSQHAALDSPLHF.

The CDR3 DNA reads as TGTGCCAGTAGTTCGACACAGGGGGCTTACGAGCAGTACTTC. It yields the protein CASSSTQGAYEQYF. The chain combines TRBV19 with TRBJ2-7; TRBD1 matches at 9 bases. From germline, CDR1 is LNHDA and CDR2 SQIVND (reference sequence). The CDR3 is 14 amino acids. J lost 4 bases, V lost 5 bases, and 6 bases had no gene match. Supplemented by reference TRBV19 and TRBJ2-7, the full variable domain reads DGGITQSPKYLFRKEGQNVTLSCEQNLNHDAMYWYRQDPGQGLRLIYYSQIVNDFQKGDIAEGYSVSREKKESFPLTVTSAQKNPTAFYLCASSSTQGAYEQYFGPGTRLTVT.

This chain links TRBV18 with TRBJ1-1, with a weak D call TRBD1 (6 bases). In germline, CDR1 is KGHSH, CDR2 LQKENI. The CDR3 is made up of 15 amino acids. V dropped 4 bases and J dropped 3 bases, with 15 bases sitting between them. The CDR3 region is CASSLHRVGDTEAFF. Written as DNA, the CDR3 is TGTGCCAGCTCACTCCACAGGGTTGGGGACACTGAAGCTTTCTTT.

The CDR3: CASSFGGANEQFF. The CDR3 DNA reads TGTGCCAGCAGCTTCGGGGGGGCGAATGAGCAGTTCTTC. The V gene is TRBV7-7, the J gene TRBJ2-1; 8 nucleotides match TRBD2. The CDR3 covers 13 residues. Germline V gene lookup returns CDR1 SSHAT and CDR2 FNYEAQ (reference sequence). V shed 3 bases, J shed 7 bases, and the junction held 2 bases outside the gene matches.

V is TRBV29-1 and J is TRBJ2-7; 7 bases are a match to TRBD2. Germline trimming cut 0 bases from V and 1 base from J; bases unmatched to any gene: 6. The CDR3 runs to 15 residues. Germline CDR1 is SQVTM and CDR2 is ANQGSEA. The CDR3, as DNA: TGCAGCGTTGAAGAAAGCGGGAAGGAATCCTACGAGCAGTACTTC. Translation: CSVEESGKESYEQYF.

This chain links TRBV4-1 with TRBJ2-4; TRBD1 aligns across 7 bases. From germline, CDR1 is MGHRA and CDR2 YSYEKL. After removal of 1 base from V and 6 bases from J, the junction contained 9 bases not matched to a gene. This CDR3 spans 16 amino acids. CDR3 bases: TGCGCCAGCAGCCAAGGTGCATCAGGGGGTATAAACATTCAGTACTTC. Residues: CASSQGASGGINIQYF.

This clone was seen only once. V and J are TRBV6-5 and TRBJ2-4, with 7 bases fitting TRBD2. Germline V gives CDR1 MNHEY, CDR2 SVGAGI. The CDR3 covers 12 residues. Trimming cost V 11 bases and J 5 bases; bases outside gene matches: 6. The CDR3 region is CAGPGGQNIQYF. CDR3 nucleotide sequence: TGTGCCGGACCGGGGGGACAAAACATTCAGTACTTC.

The rearrangement links TRBV4-1 to TRBJ2-5; D gene ambiguous. The ends were cut back, 1 base at V and 6 bases at J, with 12 bases in the middle. Germline V gene lookup returns CDR1 MGHRA and CDR2 YSYEKL. CDR3 length: 14 amino acids. CDR3 DNA: TGCGCCAGCAGCCAAGCCCCCGGGTCGCAGACCCAGTACTTC. Amino acid sequence: CASSQAPGSQTQYF.

This chain links TRBV30 with TRBJ2-5; 10 positions agree with TRBD2. This CDR3 spans 13 amino acids. V lost 0 bases and J lost 6; bases outside the gene matches: 1. Germline lookup yields CDR1 GTSNPN and CDR2 SVGIG (reference sequence). In DNA, the CDR3 is TGTGCCTGGAGTGTACTAGCGGGGCAGACCCAGTACTTC. Its protein is CAWSVLAGQTQYF.

The V and J genes are TRBV10-3 and TRBJ1-6; 7 bases match TRBD1. With V trimmed by 7 bases and J by 10 bases, 7 bases remained unmatched. Germline V gene data show CDR1 as ENHRY and CDR2 as SYGVKD. CDR3 length: 13 amino acids. CDR3 bases: TGTGCCATCACCGACAGGGTCGGGTCACCCCTCCACTTT. It codes for CAITDRVGSPLHF.